These 26 T cell receptor beta chains were sequenced from one sample in a study of T cell responses to AZD1222 COVID-19 vaccine. Assay used: immunoSEQ multiplex PCR; TCRdb lists only in-frame clones, some missing. The table shows about 99,000 clones, with approximately 94% occurring only once. The source was peripheral blood, collected on day 0 of AZD1222 vaccination. These receptors originate from an adult in good health.

The V and J genes are TRBV5-1 and TRBJ2-3, with D possibly TRBD2 on 5 matching bases. CDR3 length: 15 residues. V was cut by 5 bases and J by 2 bases, with 15 bases left in between. Germline V gene sequence: CDR1 SGHRS, CDR2 YFSETQ. The CDR3 loop is CASRYYGEITDTQYF. The CDR3 coding sequence is TGCGCCAGCAGGTACTACGGGGAGATCACAGATACGCAGTATTTT.

The V gene is TRBV28, the J gene TRBJ2-7; no clear D gene. Trimming removed 6 bases from V and 4 bases from J, with 16 bases in between. CDR1 is MDHEN and CDR2 is SYDVKM in the germline V gene. The CDR3 has 14 residues. The CDR3 nucleotides read TGTGCCAGCAGCTGGAGTAATTCCGGTTACGAGCAGTACTTC. This translates into CASSWSNSGYEQYF.

The chain employs TRBV12-3 or TRBV12-4 and TRBJ2-7; D not resolved. This CDR3 is 11 amino acids long. Deletions cut 3 bases from V and 6 bases from J, with 6 bases between. CDR3 bases: TGTGCCAGCAGTTTTGGCTCCGAGCAGTACTTC. Residues: CASSFGSEQYF.

This clone was detected a few times. The CDR3 nucleotides read TGTGCCAGCAGCCAAGGACCGCTCTCTGGAAACACCATATATTTT. It specifies CASSQGPLSGNTIYF. The chain uses TRBV3-1 (or the pseudogene TRBV3-2) and TRBJ1-3; no definite D call. The CDR3 length is 15 residues. Trimming pared 1 base from V and 0 bases from J, leaving 7 bases between. Germline CDR1 LGHDT, CDR2 YNNKEL (reference sequence).

The chain's CDR3 is CASSWDSNTGELFF. CDR3 coding DNA: TGTGCCAGCAGTTGGGACAGCAACACCGGGGAGCTGTTTTTT. This chain links TRBV6-2 or TRBV6-3 with TRBJ2-2, with 7 nucleotides matching TRBD1. The length of the CDR3 is 14 residues. V was pared by 4 bases and J by 2 bases, with 1 base of the junction left unmatched. Germline V gives CDR1 MNHEY, CDR2 SVGEGT.

The chain has TRBV7-6 and TRBJ2-5, with 8 bases lining up with TRBD2. This CDR3 spans 16 amino acids. V trimming: 5 bases; J trimming: 7 bases; junction bases outside the gene matches: 15. Germline V gene data show CDR1 as SGHVS and CDR2 as FNYEAQ. The CDR3 DNA follows: TGTGCCAGCAGCCCGCACTTGCGGGGGGCCCACGGGACCCAGTACTTC. Its translation: CASSPHLRGAHGTQYF. Filled out from reference TRBV7-6 and TRBJ2-5, the complete variable domain reads GAGVSQSPRYKVTKRGQDVALRCDPISGHVSLYWYRQALGQGPEFLTYFNYEAQQDKSGLPNDRFSAERPEGSISTLTIQRTEQRDSAMYRCASSPHLRGAHGTQYFGPGTRLLVL.

This chain links TRBV5-1 with TRBJ2-3, with D perhaps matching TRBD1 (6 bases). Per germline, CDR1 SGHRS and CDR2 YFSETQ. The CDR3 loop spans 15 amino acids. Trimming pared 1 base from V and 5 bases from J, leaving 14 bases between. CDR3 in DNA: TGCGCCAGCAGCTTGCTGGGGGCCGAGGTAGATACGCAGTATTTT. Protein product: CASSLLGAEVDTQYF.

In its sample, this clone was seen once. V usage is TRBV28 and J usage is TRBJ1-5, with TRBD1 matching over 7 bases. The CDR3 consists of 13 residues. In germline, CDR1 is MDHEN, CDR2 SYDVKM. J was trimmed by 7 bases and V by 3 bases; bases with no gene match: 3. CDR3 loop: CASSFGGGQPQHF. In DNA, the CDR3 is TGTGCCAGCAGTTTTGGAGGGGGCCAGCCCCAGCATTTT.

The gene calls are TRBV7-9 and TRBJ1-3; D not certain. The CDR3 has 15 residues. The V end was cut by 1 base, the J end by 3 bases, with 10 bases between. CDR1 and CDR2 from the germline V gene are SEHNR and FQNEAQ (reference sequence). The DNA for the CDR3 is TGTGCCAGCAGCTTAGTGTACCCTGGTGGAAACACCATATATTTT. Protein product: CASSLVYPGGNTIYF.

The chain combines TRBV4-3 with TRBJ1-5; 11 bases fit TRBD1. CDR1 and CDR2 from the germline V gene are LGHNA and YSLEER. With V trimmed by 1 base and J by 7 bases, 6 bases remained unmatched. This CDR3 has 16 amino acids. The CDR3 nucleotides are TGCGCCAGCAGCCAAGTAGGACAGGGGGCTGGCCAGCCCCAGCATTTT. It translates to CASSQVGQGAGQPQHF.

The chain links TRBV27 to TRBJ2-1; D not certain. Deletions cut 3 bases from V and 5 bases from J, with 8 bases between. Per germline, CDR1 MNHEY and CDR2 SMNVEV (reference sequence). This CDR3 is built from 13 residues. CDR3 in amino acids: CASSFYPNNEQFF. The CDR3 bases are TGTGCCAGCAGTTTTTATCCCAACAATGAGCAGTTCTTC.

The V call is TRBV28, the J call TRBJ2-7, with a tentative D call TRBD1 (6 bases). The germline CDR1 and CDR2 sequences are MDHEN and SYDVKM. This CDR3 region has 14 residues. The germline V and J ends were trimmed by 6 bases and 3 bases, with 15 bases remaining between them. The CDR3 region has the DNA TGTGCCAGCAGGACAGGCAACCTCATCTACGAGCAGTACTTC. Residues: CASRTGNLIYEQYF.

This chain uses TRBV6-5 with TRBJ2-2; D not resolved. Germline loops: CDR1 MNHEY, CDR2 SVGAGI. The V end lost 2 bases, the J end lost 5 bases, and 6 bases lay between the germline ends. The CDR3 is made up of 13 amino acids. Here the CDR3 reads CASSYVGTGELFF. CDR3 sequence (DNA): TGTGCCAGCAGTTACGTGGGGACCGGGGAGCTGTTTTTT.

V is TRBV27 and J is TRBJ1-1; 11 positions match TRBD1. The CDR3 covers 15 residues. V was pared by 0 bases and J by 7 bases, with 4 bases of the junction left unmatched. Germline V gene sequence: CDR1 MNHEY, CDR2 SMNVEV (reference sequence). CDR3 coding DNA: TGTGCCAGCAGTTTATCGGGGACAGGGGGGTTTGAAGCTTTCTTT. Protein sequence: CASSLSGTGGFEAFF.

This clone has just one count. The genes are TRBV11-2 and TRBJ1-1, with D possibly TRBD1 on 6 matching bases. The CDR3 has 17 residues. Germline V CDR1 and CDR2: SGHAT, FQNNGV. The V gene lost 1 base and the J gene lost 3 bases, with 18 bases spanning the gap. The chain's CDR3 is CASSLGQERFWDTEAFF. Here the CDR3 DNA reads TGTGCCAGCAGCTTAGGACAGGAAAGATTTTGGGACACTGAAGCTTTCTTT. The full variable domain, in which reference TRBV11-2 and TRBJ1-1 provide the parts outside the CDR3, is EAGVAQSPRYKIIEKRQSVAFWCNPISGHATLYWYQQILGQGPKLLIQFQNNGVVDDSQLPKDRFSAERLKGVDSTLKIQPAKLEDSAVYLCASSLGQERFWDTEAFFGQGTRLTVV.

The V call is TRBV20-1, the J call TRBJ2-4; tentatively, D is TRBD2 (5 bases). V lost 5 bases, J lost 3 bases, and 11 bases lay in between. Germline CDR1 DFQATT, CDR2 SNEGSKA (reference sequence). This CDR3 has 13 amino acids. The CDR3 reads CSAGGGNKNIQYF. DNA for the CDR3: TGCAGTGCTGGTGGAGGCAACAAAAACATTCAGTACTTC.

The rearrangement joins TRBV7-6 to TRBJ2-7; 9 bases align to TRBD1. J gave up 4 bases and V 0 bases, and 4 bases lay outside the gene matches. Germline V CDR1 and CDR2: SGHVS, FNYEAQ. CDR3 length equals 15 residues. DNA for the CDR3: TGTGCCAGCAGCTTAGCAGGACAGGGGAGATACGAGCAGTACTTC. Translating it yields CASSLAGQGRYEQYF.

V usage is TRBV5-1 and J usage is TRBJ1-2; TRBD1 matches 7 bases. Germline V lookup: CDR1 SGHRS, CDR2 YFSETQ. This CDR3 is built from 14 residues. The junction had 4 bases not matched to a gene; V was cut back by 0 bases and J by 5 bases. CDR3 nucleotides: TGCGCCAGCAGCTTGGAGACAGGGAGATATGGCTACACCTTC. Amino acid sequence: CASSLETGRYGYTF.

This rearrangement joins TRBV9 to TRBJ1-2, with 10 bases matching TRBD1. This CDR3 region has 15 residues. Germline CDR1 is SGDLS and CDR2 is YYNGEE. V lost 3 bases, J lost 3 bases, and 5 bases stayed unmatched. The DNA for the CDR3 is TGTGCCAGCAGCGAAGACAGGGGGCCGTACTATGGCTACACCTTC. It codes for CASSEDRGPYYGYTF.

The CDR3 DNA reads TGTGCCAGCAGTGACGGGACAGGGGACTATGGCTACACCTTC. Residues: CASSDGTGDYGYTF. The chain combines TRBV28 with TRBJ1-2; 10 nucleotides match TRBD1. The V gene's germline CDR1 is MDHEN and CDR2 SYDVKM. The CDR3 is 14 residues long. J was trimmed by 3 bases and V by 5 bases; bases with no gene match: 3.

This clone appeared once. This chain uses TRBV28 with TRBJ1-4; TRBD1 matches 8 bases. The CDR3 is made up of 15 amino acids. With V trimmed by 7 bases and J by 6 bases, 10 bases remained unmatched. In germline, CDR1 is MDHEN, CDR2 SYDVKM. The DNA of the CDR3 is TGTGCCAGCACCGAGACACAGGGGGTGCATGAAAAACTGTTTTTT. It codes for CASTETQGVHEKLFF.

The count of this clone is one. The rearrangement uses TRBV6-5 and TRBJ1-4, with TRBD1 identical over 7 bases. CDR3 size: 14 residues. Germline V lookup: CDR1 MNHEY, CDR2 SVGAGI. V was pared by 4 bases and J by 8 bases, with 7 bases of the junction left unmatched. The CDR3: CASSLEGAGEKLFF. In nucleotides, the CDR3 is TGTGCCAGCAGTTTAGAGGGGGCGGGGGAAAAACTGTTTTTT.

The V call is TRBV4-1, the J call TRBJ2-7; weak D call: TRBD2 (5 bases). Germline CDR1 MGHRA, CDR2 YSYEKL. Trimming took off 5 bases at V and 3 bases at J, with 17 bases between the two ends. The CDR3 has 15 residues. DNA of the CDR3: TGCGCCAGCAGCTCATCGACGGGGAAACTCTACGAGCAGTACTTC. Residues: CASSSSTGKLYEQYF.

The chain joins TRBV2 to TRBJ1-2; D gene uncertain. This CDR3 contains 11 residues. CDR1 is SNHLY and CDR2 is FYNNEI in the germline V gene. Trimming took off 4 bases at V and 9 bases at J, with 9 bases between the two ends. The CDR3 sequence: CASSADTRYTF. The CDR3 DNA sequence: TGTGCCAGCAGTGCTGACACCCGCTACACCTTC.

This clone was seen only a few times. The J gene is TRBJ1-1, the V gene TRBV10-2; possibly TRBD1 for D (6 bases). This CDR3 is 13 amino acids long. The V end lost 3 bases, the J end lost 5 bases, and 10 bases lay between the germline ends. CDR1 and CDR2 from the germline V gene are WSHSY and SAAADI. CDR3 in amino acids: CASSEQGRTEAFF. Here the CDR3 DNA reads TGCGCCAGCAGTGAACAGGGAAGGACTGAAGCTTTCTTT.

The V call is TRBV19, the J call TRBJ1-6; D is perhaps TRBD1 (5 bases). CDR1 is LNHDA, CDR2 SQIVND, per germline (reference sequence). Trimming left V 1 base short and J 5 bases short, with 9 bases between. CDR3 length equals 15 residues. CDR3 sequence reads: CASSIGRGHNSPLHF. The CDR3 nucleotides read TGTGCCAGTAGTATAGGGAGGGGTCATAATTCACCCCTCCACTTT.